The clone carrying this T cell receptor (beta chain) was observed a handful of times. Its antigen is unknown. This CDR3 region has 15 residues. V was shortened by 6 bases and J by 0 bases, with 9 bases between the two germline ends. The germline V gene has CDR1 SGHTA and CDR2 FQGNSA. The assay, immunoSEQ v3.0, was run at survey level. Sequencing used immunoSEQ multiplex PCR; TCRdb keeps in-frame clones, though not all of them. The data show tens of thousands of clones, around 82% seen once. This entry comes from a study of long-term antiretroviral therapy in people with HIV. General study results and limits: Samples were collected from about 2003 to 2018 under possibly less effective ART regimens.

Specimens held 1-10 million cryopreserved PBMC prior to DNA extraction. Specimen: unsorted PBMCs, collected 0.5 years after starting antiretroviral therapy. The chain has TRBV7-2 and TRBJ1-6; weak D call: TRBD1 (6 bases). This TCR was recovered from a middle-aged woman with HIV. The CDR3 spells CASSQGSSYNSPLHF. CDR3 sequence (DNA): TGTGCCAGCAGTCAGGGGAGCTCCTATAATTCACCCCTCCACTTT.